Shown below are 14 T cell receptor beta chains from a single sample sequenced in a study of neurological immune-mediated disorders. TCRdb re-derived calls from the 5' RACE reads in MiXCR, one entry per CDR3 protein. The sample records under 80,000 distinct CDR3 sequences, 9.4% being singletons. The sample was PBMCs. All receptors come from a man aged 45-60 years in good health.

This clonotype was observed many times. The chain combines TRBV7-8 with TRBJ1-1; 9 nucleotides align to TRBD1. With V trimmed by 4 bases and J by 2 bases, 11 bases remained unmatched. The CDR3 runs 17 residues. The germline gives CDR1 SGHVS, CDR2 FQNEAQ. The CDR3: CASSSGQGHKANTEAFF. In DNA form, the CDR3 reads TGTGCCAGCAGCTCGGGACAGGGACATAAAGCAAACACTGAAGCTTTCTTT.

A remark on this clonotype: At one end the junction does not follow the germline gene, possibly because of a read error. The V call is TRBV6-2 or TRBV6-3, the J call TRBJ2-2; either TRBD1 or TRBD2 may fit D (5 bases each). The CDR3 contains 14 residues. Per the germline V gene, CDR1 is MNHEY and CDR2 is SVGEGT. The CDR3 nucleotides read TGTTCCAGCAGGGCGTCCGCGGGCACCGGGGAGTTGTTTTTT. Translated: CSSRASAGTGELFF.

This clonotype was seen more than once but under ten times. In nucleotides, the CDR3 is TGCGCCAGCAGCCTAACTAGCGGGAGTCAAGGGTTCTTC. It is translated as CASSLTSGSQGFF. The chain joins TRBV4-3 to TRBJ2-1; 11 bases line up with TRBD2. Germline-derived CDR1 and CDR2 are LGHNA and YSLEER. The junction had 8 bases not matched to a gene; V was cut back by 4 bases and J by 15 bases. The CDR3 has 13 amino acids.

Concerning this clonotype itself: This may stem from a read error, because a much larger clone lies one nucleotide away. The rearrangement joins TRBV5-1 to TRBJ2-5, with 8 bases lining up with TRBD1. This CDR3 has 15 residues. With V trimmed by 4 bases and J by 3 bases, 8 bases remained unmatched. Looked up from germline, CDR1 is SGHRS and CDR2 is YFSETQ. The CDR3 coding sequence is TGCGCCAGCAGCCGACAGGGGCACCTTAAAGAGACCCAGTACTTC. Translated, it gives CASSRQGHLKETQYF. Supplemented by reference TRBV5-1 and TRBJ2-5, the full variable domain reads KAGVTQTPRYLIKTRGQQVTLSCSPISGHRSVSWYQQTPGQGLQFLFEYFSETQRNKGNFPGRFSGRQFSNSRSEMNVSTLELGDSALYLCASSRQGHLKETQYFGPGTRLLVL.

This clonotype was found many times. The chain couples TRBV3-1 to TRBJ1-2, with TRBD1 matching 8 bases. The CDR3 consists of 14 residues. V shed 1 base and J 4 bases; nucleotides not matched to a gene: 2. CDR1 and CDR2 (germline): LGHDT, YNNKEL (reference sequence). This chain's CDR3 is CASSQGQGAYGYTF. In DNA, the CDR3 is TGTGCCAGCAGCCAAGGCCAGGGGGCCTATGGCTACACCTTC.

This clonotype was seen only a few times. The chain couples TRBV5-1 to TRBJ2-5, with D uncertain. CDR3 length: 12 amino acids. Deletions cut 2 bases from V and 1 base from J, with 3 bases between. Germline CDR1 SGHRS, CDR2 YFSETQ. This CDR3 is CASSFPQETQYF. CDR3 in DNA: TGCGCCAGCAGCTTCCCCCAAGAGACCCAGTACTTC.

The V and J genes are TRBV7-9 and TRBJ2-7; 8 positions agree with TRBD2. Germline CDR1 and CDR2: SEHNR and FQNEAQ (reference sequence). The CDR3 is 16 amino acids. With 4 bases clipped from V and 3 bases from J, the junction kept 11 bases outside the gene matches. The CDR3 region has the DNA TGTGCCAGCAGCTCCCGTCAGACTAGCGTGAACTACGAGCAGTACTTC. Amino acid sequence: CASSSRQTSVNYEQYF.

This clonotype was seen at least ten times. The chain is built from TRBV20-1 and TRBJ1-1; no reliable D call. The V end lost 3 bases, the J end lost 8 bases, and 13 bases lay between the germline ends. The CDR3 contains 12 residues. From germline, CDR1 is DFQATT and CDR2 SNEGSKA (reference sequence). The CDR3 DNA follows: TGCAGTGCTAGGTCCTATGGACCAGAAGCTTTCTTT. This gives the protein CSARSYGPEAFF.

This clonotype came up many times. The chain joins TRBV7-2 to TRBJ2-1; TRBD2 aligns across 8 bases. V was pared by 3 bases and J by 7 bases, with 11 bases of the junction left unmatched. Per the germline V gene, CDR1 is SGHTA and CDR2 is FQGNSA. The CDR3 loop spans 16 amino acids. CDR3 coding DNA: TGTGCCAGCAGCTTTCAAGCGGGAGCTTTTAGGAATGAGCAGTTCTTC. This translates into CASSFQAGAFRNEQFF.

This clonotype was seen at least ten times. This chain's CDR3 is CASSSSGSGYNEQFF. In DNA, the CDR3 is TGTGCCAGCAGTTCCAGCGGGAGCGGGTATAATGAGCAGTTCTTC. The chain has TRBV12-3 or TRBV12-4 and TRBJ2-1; 8 nucleotides agree with TRBD2. V was clipped by 4 bases and J by 7 bases; unmatched bases: 9. There are 15 residues in the CDR3.

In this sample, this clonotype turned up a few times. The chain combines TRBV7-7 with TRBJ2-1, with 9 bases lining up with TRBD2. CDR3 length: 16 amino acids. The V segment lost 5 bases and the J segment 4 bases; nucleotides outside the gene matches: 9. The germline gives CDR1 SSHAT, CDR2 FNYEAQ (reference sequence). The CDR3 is CASSPGTSPEYNEQFF. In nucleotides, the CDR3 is TGTGCCAGCAGCCCCGGGACTAGCCCTGAGTACAATGAGCAGTTCTTC.

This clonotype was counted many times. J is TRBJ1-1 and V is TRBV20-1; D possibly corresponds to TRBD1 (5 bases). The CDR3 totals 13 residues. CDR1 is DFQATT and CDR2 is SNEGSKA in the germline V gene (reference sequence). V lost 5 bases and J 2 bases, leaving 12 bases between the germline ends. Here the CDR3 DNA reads TGCAGTGCTCTTACTGGGACCAACACTGAAGCTTTCTTT. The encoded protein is CSALTGTNTEAFF.

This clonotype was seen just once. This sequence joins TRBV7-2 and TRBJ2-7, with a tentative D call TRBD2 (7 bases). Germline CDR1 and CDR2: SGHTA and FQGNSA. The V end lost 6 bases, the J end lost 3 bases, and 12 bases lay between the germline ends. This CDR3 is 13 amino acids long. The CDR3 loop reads CASRGGADYEQYF. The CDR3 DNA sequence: TGTGCCAGCAGGGGGGGGGCCGACTACGAGCAGTACTTC.

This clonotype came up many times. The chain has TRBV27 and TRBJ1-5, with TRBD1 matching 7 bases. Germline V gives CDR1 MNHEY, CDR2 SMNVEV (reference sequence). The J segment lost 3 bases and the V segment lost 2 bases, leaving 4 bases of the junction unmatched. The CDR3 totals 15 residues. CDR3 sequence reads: CASSLAGQPNQPQHF. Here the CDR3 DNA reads TGTGCCAGCAGTTTAGCGGGACAGCCCAATCAGCCCCAGCATTTT.